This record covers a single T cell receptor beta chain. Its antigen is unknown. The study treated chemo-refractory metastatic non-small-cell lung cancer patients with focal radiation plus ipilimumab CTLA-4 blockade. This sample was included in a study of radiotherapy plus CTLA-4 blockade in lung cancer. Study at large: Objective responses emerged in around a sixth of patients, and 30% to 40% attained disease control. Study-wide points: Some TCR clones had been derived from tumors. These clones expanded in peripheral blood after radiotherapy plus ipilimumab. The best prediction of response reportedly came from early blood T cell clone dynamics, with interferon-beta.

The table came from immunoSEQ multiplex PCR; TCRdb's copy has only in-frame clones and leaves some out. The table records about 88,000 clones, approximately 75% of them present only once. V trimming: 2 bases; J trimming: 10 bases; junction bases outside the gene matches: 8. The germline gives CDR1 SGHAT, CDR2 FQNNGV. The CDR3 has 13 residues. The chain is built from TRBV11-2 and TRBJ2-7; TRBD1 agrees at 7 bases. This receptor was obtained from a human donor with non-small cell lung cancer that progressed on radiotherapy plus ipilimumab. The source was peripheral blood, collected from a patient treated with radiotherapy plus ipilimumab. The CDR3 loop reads CASSLSIQGSQYF. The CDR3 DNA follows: TGTGCCAGCAGCTTATCCATACAGGGGAGCCAGTACTTC. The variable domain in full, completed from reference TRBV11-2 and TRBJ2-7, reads EAGVAQSPRYKIIEKRQSVAFWCNPISGHATLYWYQQILGQGPKLLIQFQNNGVVDDSQLPKDRFSAERLKGVDSTLKIQPAKLEDSAVYLCASSLSIQGSQYFGPGTRLTVT.